Shown below are 12 T cell receptor beta chains from a single sample sequenced in a study of shared clonotypes between healthy human individuals. Data came from immunoSEQ multiplex PCR; TCRdb stores just in-frame clones and leaves some out. The sample gives a few hundred thousand clones, roughly 84% of which show up once; 15% to 20% is in the top ten. The material sequenced was memory CD8+ T cells sorted from blood. Subset defined: CD45RO+ cells pooled with CCR7-negative TemRA cells. The receptor source for this set is a young man in good health.

This chain links TRBV7-9 with TRBJ2-3, with D uncertain. Trimming stripped 5 bases from V and 7 bases from J, with 10 bases between. The CDR3 is 12 residues long. Germline CDR1 reads SEHNR; CDR2 reads FQNEAQ (reference sequence). This CDR3 is CASSPGQYTQYF. The CDR3 DNA follows: TGTGCCAGCAGCCCAGGCCAATATACGCAGTATTTT.

The rearrangement uses TRBV14 and TRBJ2-5, with TRBD1 as a possible D gene (6 bases). The CDR3 loop spans 18 amino acids. CDR1 SGHDN and CDR2 FVKESK come from the germline V gene. V shed 0 bases and J shed 1 base, with 18 bases lying between them. CDR3 protein: CASSQDMDSVTTQETQYF. For the CDR3, the DNA is TGTGCCAGCAGCCAAGATATGGACAGCGTAACGACCCAAGAGACCCAGTACTTC.

The V gene is TRBV9, the J gene TRBJ2-2, with D tentatively TRBD1 (5 bases). V lost 7 bases and J 5 bases, leaving 24 bases between the germline ends. The CDR3 consists of 17 residues. Germline V gene lookup returns CDR1 SGDLS and CDR2 YYNGEE. CDR3 DNA: TGTGCCAGCGCAAAGGGGCTCCGACTGAGTCGGACCGGGGAGCTGTTTTTT. Translation gives CASAKGLRLSRTGELFF.

V gene TRBV6-5 combines with J gene TRBJ1-1; 10 bases agree with TRBD1. Germline V CDR1 and CDR2: MNHEY, SVGAGI. The CDR3 length is 14 residues. The ends lost 2 bases at V and 3 bases at J; junction bases unmatched: 0. For the CDR3, the DNA is TGTGCCAGCAGTTACGGACAGGGGGACACTGAAGCTTTCTTT. This translates into CASSYGQGDTEAFF.

V gene TRBV27 combines with J gene TRBJ2-1; 7 nucleotides agree with TRBD2. This CDR3 has 12 residues. The trim removed 4 bases at V and 9 bases at J, leaving 3 bases unmatched. The germline gives CDR1 MNHEY, CDR2 SMNVEV (reference sequence). The CDR3 loop reads CASSSTSAEQFF. CDR3 bases: TGTGCCAGCAGTTCCACTAGCGCTGAGCAGTTCTTC.

This clone has only one observation. The rearrangement links TRBV2 to TRBJ2-7; 8 bases align to TRBD1. CDR3 size: 12 residues. Germline V gives CDR1 SNHLY, CDR2 FYNNEI. V lost 11 bases and J lost 3; bases outside the gene matches: 6. The CDR3 DNA follows: TGTGCCTCCAGGGGGCAGGGCTACGAGCAGTACTTC. This codes for CASRGQGYEQYF.

The chain employs TRBV7-9 and TRBJ1-2; 7 positions match TRBD1. Trimming at V came to 4 bases and at J to 1 base, leaving 6 bases not matched to a gene. The CDR3 contains 15 residues. Per the germline V gene, CDR1 is SEHNR and CDR2 is FQNEAQ (reference sequence). The CDR3 reads CASSSGTAFNYGYTF. The DNA for the CDR3 is TGTGCCAGCAGCTCCGGGACAGCATTTAACTATGGCTACACCTTC.

V and J are TRBV10-1 and TRBJ1-6; D gene ambiguous. Germline lookup yields CDR1 WNHNN and CDR2 SYGVQD (reference sequence). Trimming removed 3 bases from V and 6 bases from J, with 9 bases in between. The CDR3 contains 14 residues. CDR3 loop: CASSEFGFNSPLHF. The CDR3 DNA reads TGCGCCAGCAGTGAATTTGGGTTTAATTCACCCCTCCACTTT.

In nucleotides, the CDR3 is TGCGCCAGCAGCACTGGGACAGGGAATGATCTGTTTTTT. It specifies CASSTGTGNDLFF. The rearrangement links TRBV5-1 to TRBJ1-4; 9 nucleotides align to TRBD1. Per germline, CDR1 SGHRS and CDR2 YFSETQ. The CDR3 loop spans 13 amino acids. Trimming took 4 bases from V and 14 from J; bases not matched to a gene: 9.

The chain has TRBV19 and TRBJ2-7; 7 nucleotides line up with TRBD2. V was clipped by 2 bases and J by 0 bases; unmatched bases: 4. This CDR3 is built from 15 residues. Germline V gene data show CDR1 as LNHDA and CDR2 as SQIVND (reference sequence). Here the CDR3 reads CASSITLALSYEQYF. The CDR3 DNA reads as TGTGCCAGTAGTATAACACTAGCGCTCTCCTACGAGCAGTACTTC.

The chain is built from TRBV10-1 and TRBJ2-2; D is undetermined. The CDR3 runs 13 residues. CDR1 and CDR2 (germline): WNHNN, SYGVQD (reference sequence). V shed 5 bases and J shed 4 bases, with 8 bases lying between them. The CDR3 here is CASSHRLTGELFF. DNA of the CDR3: TGCGCCAGCAGTCACAGACTCACCGGGGAGCTGTTTTTT.

The chain combines TRBV10-3 with TRBJ2-7; D is perhaps TRBD1 (6 bases). CDR3 length: 14 amino acids. V was pared by 2 bases and J by 3 bases, with 11 bases between. Per germline, CDR1 ENHRY and CDR2 SYGVKD. CDR3 sequence (DNA): TGTGCCATCAGTGAGGCAGGGGCAGTCTACGAGCAGTACTTC. Translated: CAISEAGAVYEQYF.